This entry describes one T cell receptor beta chain. This clonotype appeared many times. Its recognized antigen is unknown. No base quality information exists; no much larger clone differs at one position. The data stem from a study of neurological immune-mediated disorders (dated by TCRdb to the late 2010s). Broadly, across the study: Using UMI-based sequencing, the study compared peripheral blood TCR-beta repertoires from patients with HTLV-I-associated myelopathy (HAM/TSP), patients with multiple sclerosis, and healthy controls. Of the approximately 66 subjects in the cohort, some 15 were HAM/TSP patients, approximately 35 were multiple sclerosis patients, and some 20 were healthy controls. Longitudinal samples, technical triplicates and paired sorted CD4+ and CD8+ T-cell subsets, alongside PBMC samples, were included among the roughly 100 TCR-beta libraries. Points the paper makes about the study in general: Across subjects, expanded clones never shared an identical CDR3 amino acid sequence, which suggests that the TCR-beta repertoires in every group were private. TCR clonal expansion was greatest in HAM/TSP patients and smallest in MS patients, who ranked below even healthy controls.

cDNA was synthesized by template-switch 5'RACE using a primer carrying a 10-nucleotide random unique molecular identifier by which each TCR transcript was tagged. Over 190 million TCR-beta sequences, covering 15-18 subjects, were produced in each sequencing run. Total RNA was extracted with the RNeasy kit. TCR-beta VDJ regions were amplified with primers for the TCR constant region and the 5'RACE anchor, using the KAPA Real-time Library Amplification kit. A first PCR added sample indexes and Illumina adaptors, and a second PCR then raised library yield. After Ampure bead purification, the roughly 650 bp TCR product was size-selected on a 2% E-gel SizeSelection system. Library quality was checked on a Bioanalyzer, concentration was measured with Qubit, and libraries were quantified with the Kapa Library Quantification kit before pooling. An Illumina HiSeq 2500 was used to sequence the libraries paired-end at 2 x 150 bp. To increase sequence diversity, 25-30% phiX was spiked into each library pool. On the authors' methods: The quality-filtered reads were processed with the UMI-based MiGEC pipeline, whose error correction step removed more than 75% of the raw TCR sequences. IMGT germline references were used for alignment of VDJ genes, and clonotypes were defined by a unique CDR3 amino acid sequence together with V-J genes. Clonal expansion, Shannon diversity, and CDR3 relatedness (CalcPairwiseDistances, ClusterSamples) were evaluated with VDJtools, and phylogenetic trees were built with CLCbio workbench. Using coefficient-of-variation modelling across technical triplicates, the study counted a clone as expanded if it had at least 8 unique UMIs. TCRdb reanalyzed the raw reads on its own, using fastp at Q25 for trimming and MiXCR for clone calling, and kept in-frame beta chains. Identical CDR3 proteins give one entry, which carries the most common genes and DNA. In this record, the V and J calls reflect TCRdb's handling and not the investigators' own analysis. The sample table contains approximately 30,000 distinct CDR3 sequences; only one count was recorded for 20% to 25% of them. The top ten clones comprise just under 30% of the sample.

TCR libraries for sorted subsets were made from under 1.1 million sorted CD4+ or CD8+ T cells. PBMCs were separated from peripheral blood using Ficoll-Hypaque density gradient centrifugation and then cryopreserved in liquid nitrogen. The study also sequenced paired sorted CD4+ and CD8+ subsets from healthy controls, HAM/TSP patients and MS patients. The V end loses 5 bases and the J end loses 2 bases, and a stretch of 16 bases separates them. Reading the germline V gene gives CDR1 SGHTA and CDR2 FQGNSA. Taken from cysteine to phenylalanine, the CDR3 has 15 residues. Here the CDR3 DNA is all that survives: 45 bases in frame from base 1.

The sequence was obtained from a man aged 45 to 65 with HTLV-1-associated myelopathy (HAM/TSP). Sequenced: CD4+ T cells from blood. The V and J segments used are TRBV7-2 and TRBJ2-7, with a tentative D gene TRBD2 over 5 matching bases. The DNA is TGTGCCAGCAGCCTGGCCGGCCAGCGGACCTACGAGCAGTACTTC. It specifies CASSLAGQRTYEQYF.